The rows below give T cell receptor beta chains drawn from one sample of a study of shared clonotypes between healthy human individuals. Profiling relied on immunoSEQ multiplex PCR, and the TCRdb table lists in-frame clones only, not all of them. The repertoire holds about 2.4 million clones, with 80% to 95% as singletons. What was sequenced was naive CD4+ T cells from PBMCs. The source of these receptors is a young man in good health. Some clones in this sample may be carry-over from other donors' samples. Both conserved end residues are part of each CDR3. The D gene is left open where the match is weak. A clone size is listed for some rows: how often the clone was seen (once, few, many), or a class if it is expanded.

J | V | D | size | DNA | CDR3
TRBJ1-1 | TRBV30 | NA | NA | TGTGCCTGGAGTGTAATGAGACAGCCTCTGAACACTGAAGCTTTCTTT | CAWSVMRQPLNTEAFF
TRBJ2-1 | TRBV11-3 | TRBD1 | once | TGTGCCAGCAGCTCACCCGGGACAGGGGGCGTTGAGAGCTCCTACAATGAGCAGTTCTTC | CASSSPGTGGVESSYNEQFF
TRBJ2-2 | TRBV6-5 | TRBD2 | few | TGTGCCAGCAGTTACCCCGGACTAGTAGGCGGGGAGCTGTTTTTT | CASSYPGLVGGELFF
TRBJ2-3 | TRBV5-1 | NA | NA | TGCGCCAGCAGCCTTGAGCGGCTGGGCACAGATACGCAGTATTTT | CASSLERLGTDTQYF
TRBJ1-1 | TRBV18 | NA | once | TGTGCCAGCTCACCAGCAGAGGGAGACACTGAAGCTTTCTTT | CASSPAEGDTEAFF
TRBJ1-1 | TRBV23-1 | NA | NA | TGCGCCAGCGGAACTGACAGGAAATCTCCTAAATCTCTAGGTTACACTGAAGCTTTCTTT | CASGTDRKSPKSLGYTEAFF
TRBJ2-1 | TRBV5-1 | TRBD1 | NA | TGCGCCAGCAGCTGGGCGGGACAGGGTACCGATGAGCAGTTCTTC | CASSWAGQGTDEQFF
TRBJ1-2 | TRBV2 | TRBD1 | once | TGTGCCAGCAGACAGGACAGGCACACCTTC | CASRQDRHTF
TRBJ2-2 | TRBV7-6 | NA | NA | TGTGCCAGCAGCTTAGCGACCGGGGAGCTGTTTTTT | CASSLATGELFF
TRBJ1-5 | TRBV19 | NA | NA | TGTGCCAGTAGTAAGGCTTTATGGGGAAATCAGCCCCAGCATTTT | CASSKALWGNQPQHF
TRBJ1-5 | TRBV4-1 | NA | NA | TGCGCCAGCAGCCAAGTTTCTTGGACCAATCAGCCCCAGCATTTT | CASSQVSWTNQPQHF
TRBJ2-3 | TRBV6-8 | NA | NA | TGTGCCAGCCTCGACAGCACAGATACGCAGTATTTT | CASLDSTDTQYF
TRBJ2-4 | TRBV6-4 | TRBD1 | NA | TGTGCCAGCAAAGCTACAGGGGTTAGGGTCAAAAACATTCAGTACTTC | CASKATGVRVKNIQYF
TRBJ1-2 | TRBV28 | NA | NA | TGTGCCAGCAGTCCCGGACAGCGTGGCTACACCTTC | CASSPGQRGYTF
TRBJ1-1 | TRBV11-2 | NA | NA | TGTGCCAGCAGCAACACATTCAGGGGTTCCGCTGAAGCTTTCTTT | CASSNTFRGSAEAFF
TRBJ1-4 | TRBV5-4 | NA | NA | TGTGCCAGCAGCTTTCAGGGTGGACCTAATGAAAAACTGTTTTTT | CASSFQGGPNEKLFF